This T cell receptor (beta chain) was captured by sequencing in a study of cytomegalovirus exposure and HLA in healthy donors. The PCR contained 60 Vbeta and 13 Jbeta primers. Method: immunoSEQ multiplex PCR; TCRdb's copy keeps in-frame clones and lacks some. The sample lists 160,000 or so clones, about four fifths occurring once. This CDR3 region has 15 residues. V lost 1 base and J lost 6, with 15 bases in between. Germline values: CDR1 SNHLY, CDR2 FYNNEI. This clone was counted between two and nine times. Its antigen is unknown. Whole-study results and caveats: A later analysis associated 15,000 or so TCR beta sequences with HLA alleles at a 0.05 false discovery rate. Most sequenced TCRs were rare (though some public TCRs occurred in many donors). In a later analysis, V- and J-gene trimming of beta chains associated with a DCLRE1C missense variant, replicated independently.

V is TRBV2 and J is TRBJ1-2; tentatively, D is TRBD1 (5 bases). The TCR sequence derives from a woman in her forties or fifties in good health and CMV-seronegative. The sample comprised PBMCs. The chain's CDR3 is CASSEEMGGVDGYTF. CDR3 sequence (DNA): TGTGCCAGCAGTGAAGAGATGGGAGGGGTCGATGGCTACACCTTC.